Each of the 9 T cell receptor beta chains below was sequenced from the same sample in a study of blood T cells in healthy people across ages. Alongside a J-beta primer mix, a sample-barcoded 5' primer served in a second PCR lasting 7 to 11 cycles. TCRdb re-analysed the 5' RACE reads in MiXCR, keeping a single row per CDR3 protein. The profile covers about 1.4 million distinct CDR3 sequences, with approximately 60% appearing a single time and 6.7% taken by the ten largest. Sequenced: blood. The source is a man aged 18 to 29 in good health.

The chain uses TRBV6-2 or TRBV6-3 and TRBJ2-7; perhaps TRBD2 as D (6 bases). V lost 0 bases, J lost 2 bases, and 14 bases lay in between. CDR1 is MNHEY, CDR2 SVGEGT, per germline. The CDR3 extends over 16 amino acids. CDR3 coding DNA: TGTGCCAGCAGTTACTCGTCAAGGAGGGTAGCCTACGAGCAGTACTTC. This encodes CASSYSSRRVAYEQYF.

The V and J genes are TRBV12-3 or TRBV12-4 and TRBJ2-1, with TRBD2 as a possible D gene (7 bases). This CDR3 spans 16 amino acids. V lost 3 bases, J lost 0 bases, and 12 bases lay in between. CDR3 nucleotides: TGTGCCAGCAGTTTTCGGGGGGCTAGCTCCTACAATGAGCAGTTCTTC. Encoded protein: CASSFRGASSYNEQFF.

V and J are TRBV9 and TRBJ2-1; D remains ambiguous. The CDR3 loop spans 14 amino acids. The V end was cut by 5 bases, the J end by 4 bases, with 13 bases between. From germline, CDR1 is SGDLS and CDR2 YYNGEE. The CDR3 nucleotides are TGTGCCAGCAGTGATCAGGCAGGATACAATGAGCAGTTCTTC. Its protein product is CASSDQAGYNEQFF.

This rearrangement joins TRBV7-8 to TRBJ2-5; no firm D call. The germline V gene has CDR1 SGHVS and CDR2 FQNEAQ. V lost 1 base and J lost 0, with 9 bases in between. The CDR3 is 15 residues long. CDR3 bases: TGTGCCAGCAGCTTAGGGTTGACCCACCAAGAGACCCAGTACTTC. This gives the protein CASSLGLTHQETQYF.

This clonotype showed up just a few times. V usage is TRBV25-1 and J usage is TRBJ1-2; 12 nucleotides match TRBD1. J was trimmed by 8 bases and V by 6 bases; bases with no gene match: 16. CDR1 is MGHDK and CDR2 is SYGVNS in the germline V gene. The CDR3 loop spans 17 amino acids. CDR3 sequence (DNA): TGTGCCAGCAGCCCCCCGAGGGACAGGGGGCAAAGAAGGGGCTACACCTTC. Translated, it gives CASSPPRDRGQRRGYTF.

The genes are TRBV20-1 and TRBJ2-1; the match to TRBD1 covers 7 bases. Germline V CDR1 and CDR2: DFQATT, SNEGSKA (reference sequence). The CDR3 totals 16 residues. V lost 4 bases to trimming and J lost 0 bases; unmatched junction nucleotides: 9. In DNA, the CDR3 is TGCAGTGCTACACAGGGGTCTATAAGCTCCTACAATGAGCAGTTCTTC. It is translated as CSATQGSISSYNEQFF.

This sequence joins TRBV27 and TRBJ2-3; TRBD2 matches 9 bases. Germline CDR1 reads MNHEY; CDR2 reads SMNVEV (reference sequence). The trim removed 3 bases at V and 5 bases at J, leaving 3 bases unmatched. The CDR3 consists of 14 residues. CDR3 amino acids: CASSFYSGGDTQYF. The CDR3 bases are TGTGCCAGCAGTTTTTATAGCGGGGGAGATACGCAGTATTTT.

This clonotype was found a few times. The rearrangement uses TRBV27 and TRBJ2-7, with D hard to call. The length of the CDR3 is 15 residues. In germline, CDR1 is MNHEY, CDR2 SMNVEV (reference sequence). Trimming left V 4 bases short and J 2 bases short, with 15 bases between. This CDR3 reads CASSYLGLTTYEQYF. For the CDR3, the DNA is TGTGCCAGCAGTTATTTAGGGTTAACTACCTACGAGCAGTACTTC.

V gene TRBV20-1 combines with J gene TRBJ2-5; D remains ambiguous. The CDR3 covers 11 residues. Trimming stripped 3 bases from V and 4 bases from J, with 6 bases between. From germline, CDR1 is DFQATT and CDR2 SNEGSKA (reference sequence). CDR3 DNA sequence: TGCAGTGCTAGTTGGCCAGAGACCCAGTACTTC. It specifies CSASWPETQYF.